The rows below give T cell receptor beta chains drawn from one sample of a study of blood T cell repertoires in COVID-19. Sequencing was performed with immunoSEQ multiplex PCR; in TCRdb, only in-frame clones are kept and a portion is missing. The sample yields 140,000 or so clones, 80% to 90% seen once. Sequenced sample: peripheral blood. These receptors were collected from an older woman with active COVID-19. Both conserved end residues are part of each CDR3. The D gene is left open where the match is weak. Clone size, where shown, is once, few, many, or a class for clones that have expanded.

size: once; D: TRBD1; length: 14; V: TRBV11-2; J: TRBJ1-2; DNA: TGTGCCAGCAGCTCAGCGACAGGGTACTATGGCTACACCTTC; CDR3: CASSSATGYYGYTF
size: NA; D: NA; length: 14; V: TRBV2; J: TRBJ1-2; DNA: TGTGCCAGCAGGCGCACGGGAGGGACGGGCGGCTACACCTTC; CDR3: CASRRTGGTGGYTF
size: NA; D: NA; length: 13; V: TRBV9; J: TRBJ2-5; DNA: TGTGCCAGCAGCGTAGGGGGGGACGAGACCCAGTACTTC; CDR3: CASSVGGDETQYF
size: NA; D: NA; length: 14; V: TRBV4-2; J: TRBJ2-7; DNA: TGTGCCAGCGCACCCTCTAGCGCCCTATACGAGCAGTACTTC; CDR3: CASAPSSALYEQYF
size: NA; D: NA; length: 12; V: TRBV11-2; J: TRBJ2-5; DNA: TGTGCCAGCAGCTTGTACGGAGAGACCCAGTACTTC; CDR3: CASSLYGETQYF
size: NA; D: TRBD2; length: 17; V: TRBV5-8; J: TRBJ2-7; DNA: TGTGCCAGCCAAGGACCCAGCGGGAGGTGGGACTCCTACGAGCAGTACTTC; CDR3: CASQGPSGRWDSYEQYF
size: NA; D: TRBD1; length: 17; V: TRBV5-1; J: TRBJ2-1; DNA: TGCGCCAGCAGCCCGGTTACGGGACAGGGGTTAGTAAATGAGCAGTTCTTC; CDR3: CASSPVTGQGLVNEQFF
size: NA; D: TRBD2; length: 17; V: TRBV15; J: TRBJ2-5; DNA: TGTGCCACCAGCAGCGGACTAGCGGGAGGGAGGCAAGAGACCCAGTACTTC; CDR3: CATSSGLAGGRQETQYF
size: NA; D: TRBD2; length: 17; V: TRBV12-5; J: TRBJ2-2; DNA: TGTGCTAGTGGTTTGTCCCGAGCAGCGGGAGTAACCGGGGAGCTGTTTTTT; CDR3: CASGLSRAAGVTGELFF
size: NA; D: NA; length: 13; V: TRBV13; J: TRBJ2-7; DNA: TGTGCCAGCAGCTCGGCGGGTATAACAGAGCAGTACTTC; CDR3: CASSSAGITEQYF
size: NA; D: TRBD1; length: 12; V: TRBV29-1; J: TRBJ2-1; DNA: TGCAGCGTTGTAGCAGGGGGCAATGAGCAGTTCTTC; CDR3: CSVVAGGNEQFF
size: once; D: NA; length: 13; V: TRBV24-1; J: TRBJ2-1; DNA: TGTGCCACCAGTGATGGGGCGAGTAATGAGCAGTTCTTC; CDR3: CATSDGASNEQFF
size: NA; D: NA; length: 14; V: TRBV19; J: TRBJ1-2; DNA: TGTGCCAGTAGTATCCTGACATCTAACTATGGCTACACCTTC; CDR3: CASSILTSNYGYTF
size: NA; D: TRBD2; length: 19; V: TRBV3-1/TRBV3-2; J: TRBJ2-5; DNA: TGTGCCAGCAGCCCGCCCAGCCAACGGAGACTAGCGGGAGACGAGACCCAGTACTTC; CDR3: CASSPPSQRRLAGDETQYF
size: few; D: TRBD2; length: 15; V: TRBV2; J: TRBJ2-2; DNA: TGTGCCAGCGGGGATGGCCTAGCGGGAGTTGGGGAGCTGTTTTTT; CDR3: CASGDGLAGVGELFF
size: NA; D: TRBD2; length: 16; V: TRBV6-9; J: TRBJ2-2; DNA: TGTGCCAGCAGTCCCCCTAGCGGGAGAAGGACCGGGGAGCTGTTTTTT; CDR3: CASSPPSGRRTGELFF
size: few; D: TRBD1; length: 14; V: TRBV6-5; J: TRBJ1-5; DNA: TGTGCCAGCAAATCGGGACAGTACAATCAGCCCCAGCATTTT; CDR3: CASKSGQYNQPQHF
size: NA; D: NA; length: 18; V: TRBV4-1; J: TRBJ2-7; DNA: TGCGCCAGCAGCCAAGAAGTGGGCCGGGGGAAATACTCCTACGAGCAGTACTTC; CDR3: CASSQEVGRGKYSYEQYF
size: NA; D: NA; length: 16; V: TRBV19; J: TRBJ2-6; DNA: TGTGCCAGTAGTATAGGGAGCGGCTCTGGGGCCAACGTCCTGACTTTC; CDR3: CASSIGSGSGANVLTF
size: NA; D: TRBD1; length: 15; V: TRBV4-3; J: TRBJ1-1; DNA: TGCGCCAGCAGCCAAGGGACAGGGCCCATTGCGGAAGCTTTCTTT; CDR3: CASSQGTGPIAEAFF
size: NA; D: NA; length: 16; V: TRBV4-3; J: TRBJ2-1; DNA: TGCGCCAGCAGCCAACCCAGCAGGGGAGGGTACAATGAGCAGTTCTTC; CDR3: CASSQPSRGGYNEQFF
size: NA; D: TRBD1; length: 16; V: TRBV6-2/TRBV6-3; J: TRBJ2-5; DNA: TGTGCCAGCAGTTACCCGGACAGGGACTCTCAAGAGACCCAGTACTTC; CDR3: CASSYPDRDSQETQYF
size: NA; D: NA; length: 12; V: TRBV12-3/TRBV12-4; J: TRBJ2-7; DNA: TGTGCCAGCAGTTTATGGGGCCACGAGCAGTACTTC; CDR3: CASSLWGHEQYF
size: NA; D: TRBD1; length: 17; V: TRBV4-2; J: TRBJ1-1; DNA: TGTGCCAGCAGCCAAGTATCAACAGGGCCCCAGGGGGCTGAAGCTTTCTTT; CDR3: CASSQVSTGPQGAEAFF
size: NA; D: NA; length: 15; V: TRBV9; J: TRBJ2-5; DNA: TGTGCCAGCAGCGTAGCGGCGGGCTTTCAAGAGACCCAGTACTTC; CDR3: CASSVAAGFQETQYF
size: NA; D: NA; length: 15; V: TRBV2; J: TRBJ2-2; DNA: TGTGCCAGCAGGCCCTGGGGGGAGGACACCGGGGAGCTGTTTTTT; CDR3: CASRPWGEDTGELFF
size: NA; D: NA; length: 15; V: TRBV24-1; J: TRBJ2-1; DNA: TGTGCCACCAGTGACCCCCGGAGGCTCTACAATGAGCAGTTCTTC; CDR3: CATSDPRRLYNEQFF
size: NA; D: NA; length: 16; V: TRBV6-5; J: TRBJ1-1; DNA: TGTGCCAGCAGTTCAAAAACCCGATCGGTGTTAACTGAAGCTTTCTTT; CDR3: CASSSKTRSVLTEAFF
size: NA; D: NA; length: 14; V: TRBV30; J: TRBJ1-1; DNA: TGTGCCTGGAGAGTCTCGGGAGGAGGAACTGAAGCTTTCTTT; CDR3: CAWRVSGGGTEAFF
size: NA; D: TRBD1; length: 16; V: TRBV23-1; J: TRBJ1-4; DNA: TGCGCCAGCAGTCAGTTGGGGACAGCCGCGAATGAAAAACTGTTTTTT; CDR3: CASSQLGTAANEKLFF
size: NA; D: TRBD2; length: 16; V: TRBV18; J: TRBJ2-1; DNA: TGTGCCAGCCGCACTAGCGGGAGAACTTCCTACAATGAGCAGTTCTTC; CDR3: CASRTSGRTSYNEQFF
size: NA; D: TRBD2; length: 15; V: TRBV13; J: TRBJ2-3; DNA: TGTGCCAGCAGTCCCGGGACTACTTACACAGATACGCAGTATTTT; CDR3: CASSPGTTYTDTQYF
size: NA; D: TRBD1; length: 18; V: TRBV3-1/TRBV3-2; J: TRBJ2-1; DNA: TGTGCCAGCAGCCAAGGCCCTCGGGTCAGGGGGTCCTACAATGAGCAGTTCTTC; CDR3: CASSQGPRVRGSYNEQFF
size: NA; D: NA; length: 16; V: TRBV6-5; J: TRBJ1-2; DNA: TGTGCCAGCAGTTACTCGAGGGCAGCCGCAAACTATGGCTACACCTTC; CDR3: CASSYSRAAANYGYTF
size: few; D: TRBD2; length: 15; V: TRBV2; J: TRBJ2-1; DNA: TGTGCCAGCAGTGTCCTAGCGGGAGGGAATTATGAGCAGTTCTTC; CDR3: CASSVLAGGNYEQFF
size: NA; D: NA; length: 15; V: TRBV7-8; J: TRBJ2-1; DNA: TGTGCCAGCAGCTCCGGACCCTGGGAGGAGAATGAGCAGTTCTTC; CDR3: CASSSGPWEENEQFF
size: NA; D: NA; length: 11; V: TRBV6-6; J: TRBJ2-7; DNA: TGTGCCAGCAAAGGCGGTTACGAGCAGTACTTC; CDR3: CASKGGYEQYF
size: few; D: TRBD2; length: 15; V: TRBV24-1; J: TRBJ2-1; DNA: TGTGCCACCAGAGGGCGGGGGGAGAGTTACAATGAGCAGTTCTTC; CDR3: CATRGRGESYNEQFF
size: NA; D: TRBD1; length: 12; V: TRBV18; J: TRBJ2-7; DNA: TGTGCCAGCTCACTCGGGACAGTCGAGCAGTACTTC; CDR3: CASSLGTVEQYF
size: NA; D: NA; length: 14; V: TRBV3-1/TRBV3-2; J: TRBJ1-5; DNA: TGTGCCAGCAGCCAAGAAGCGGGAAATCAGCCCCAGCATTTT; CDR3: CASSQEAGNQPQHF
size: NA; D: NA; length: 15; V: TRBV7-2; J: TRBJ2-7; DNA: TGTGCCAGCAGCTTAGGGGGGACTCGCTCCTACGAGCAGTACTTC; CDR3: CASSLGGTRSYEQYF
size: NA; D: TRBD1; length: 18; V: TRBV28; J: TRBJ1-2; DNA: TGTGCCAGCAGTGGCGATCGGACAGGGGGCGATTGGCTTCTTGGCTACACCTTC; CDR3: CASSGDRTGGDWLLGYTF
size: NA; D: TRBD1; length: 14; V: TRBV11-1; J: TRBJ2-7; DNA: TGTGCCAGCAGCCCTGCCGACAGGGTCTACGAGCAGTACTTC; CDR3: CASSPADRVYEQYF
size: NA; D: TRBD1; length: 16; V: TRBV18; J: TRBJ2-1; DNA: TGTGCCAGCTCACCACCTGTCGGGACAGGGAACAGTGAGCAGTTCTTC; CDR3: CASSPPVGTGNSEQFF
size: few; D: NA; length: 14; V: TRBV5-5; J: TRBJ2-7; DNA: TGTGGAAGCGGTTATGGGTCACCGTCCTACGAGCAGTACTTC; CDR3: CGSGYGSPSYEQYF
size: NA; D: TRBD1; length: 15; V: TRBV5-1; J: TRBJ2-7; DNA: TGCGCCAGCAGCTTGACCCAGGGACAGTCCTACGAGCAGTACTTC; CDR3: CASSLTQGQSYEQYF
size: NA; D: NA; length: 14; V: TRBV14; J: TRBJ1-1; DNA: TGTGCCAGCAGCCAGCAGGTAGGAGGCACTGAAGCTTTCTTT; CDR3: CASSQQVGGTEAFF
size: NA; D: NA; length: 14; V: TRBV9; J: TRBJ1-4; DNA: TGTGCCAGCAGCGTTGAGGGTCGGAATGAAAAACTGTTTTTT; CDR3: CASSVEGRNEKLFF
size: NA; D: NA; length: 13; V: TRBV28; J: TRBJ1-1; DNA: TGTGCCAGCAGTTTACCCGGTTTCTTTGAAGCTTTCTTT; CDR3: CASSLPGFFEAFF
size: NA; D: NA; length: 14; V: TRBV7-9; J: TRBJ2-3; DNA: TGTGCCAGCAGCTGGCAGCGGACTGCAGATACGCAGTATTTT; CDR3: CASSWQRTADTQYF
size: once; D: TRBD1; length: 14; V: TRBV2; J: TRBJ2-7; DNA: TGTGCCAGCAGCTTGGGACAGGGGAAGTACGAGCAGTACTTC; CDR3: CASSLGQGKYEQYF
size: once; D: TRBD1; length: 16; V: TRBV18; J: TRBJ1-4; DNA: TGTGCCAGCTCACCCACTTCGGGACAGGGAAATGAAAAACTGTTTTTT; CDR3: CASSPTSGQGNEKLFF
size: NA; D: TRBD1; length: 14; V: TRBV6-2/TRBV6-3; J: TRBJ1-1; DNA: TGTGCCAGCAGCGGGACAGGGGGACGAACTGAAGCTTTCTTT; CDR3: CASSGTGGRTEAFF